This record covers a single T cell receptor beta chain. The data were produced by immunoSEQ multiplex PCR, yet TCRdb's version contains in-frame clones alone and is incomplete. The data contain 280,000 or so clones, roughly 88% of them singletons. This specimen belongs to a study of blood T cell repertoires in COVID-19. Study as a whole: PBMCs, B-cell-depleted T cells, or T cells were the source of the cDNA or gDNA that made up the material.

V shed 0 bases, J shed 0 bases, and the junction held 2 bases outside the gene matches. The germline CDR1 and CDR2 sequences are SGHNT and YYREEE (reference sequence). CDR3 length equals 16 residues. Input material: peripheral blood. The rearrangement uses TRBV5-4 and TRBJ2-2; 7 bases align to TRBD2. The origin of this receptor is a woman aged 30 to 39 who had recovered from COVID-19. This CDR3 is CASSLGAGTNTGELFF. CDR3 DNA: TGTGCCAGCAGCTTGGGAGCGGGGACGAACACCGGGGAGCTGTTTTTT.